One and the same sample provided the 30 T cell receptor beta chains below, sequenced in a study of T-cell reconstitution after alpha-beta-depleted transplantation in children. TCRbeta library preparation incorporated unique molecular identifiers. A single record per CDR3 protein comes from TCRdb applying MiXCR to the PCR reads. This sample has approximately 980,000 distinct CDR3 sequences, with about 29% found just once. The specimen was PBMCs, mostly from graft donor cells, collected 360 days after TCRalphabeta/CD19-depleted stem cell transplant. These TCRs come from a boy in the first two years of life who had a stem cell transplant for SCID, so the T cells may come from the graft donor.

The CDR3 DNA is TGCGCCAGCAGCATTGGGGACAGGGCAACAGATACGCAGTATTTT. Residues: CASSIGDRATDTQYF. The chain employs TRBV5-1 and TRBJ2-3; TRBD1 matches 9 bases. The ends lost 4 bases at V and 3 bases at J; junction bases unmatched: 6. CDR1 and CDR2 from the germline V gene are SGHRS and YFSETQ. The length of the CDR3 is 15 residues. Full variable domain (rest looked up from reference TRBV5-1 and TRBJ2-3): KAGVTQTPRYLIKTRGQQVTLSCSPISGHRSVSWYQQTPGQGLQFLFEYFSETQRNKGNFPGRFSGRQFSNSRSEMNVSTLELGDSALYLCASSIGDRATDTQYFGPGTRLTVL.

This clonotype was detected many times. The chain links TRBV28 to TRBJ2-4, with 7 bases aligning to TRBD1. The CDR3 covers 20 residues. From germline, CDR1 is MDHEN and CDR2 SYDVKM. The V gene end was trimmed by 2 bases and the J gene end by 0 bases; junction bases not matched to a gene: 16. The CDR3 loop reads CASSLGLRTGPFLAKNIQYF. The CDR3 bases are TGTGCCAGCAGTTTAGGATTGAGGACAGGACCCTTTCTAGCCAAAAACATTCAGTACTTC.

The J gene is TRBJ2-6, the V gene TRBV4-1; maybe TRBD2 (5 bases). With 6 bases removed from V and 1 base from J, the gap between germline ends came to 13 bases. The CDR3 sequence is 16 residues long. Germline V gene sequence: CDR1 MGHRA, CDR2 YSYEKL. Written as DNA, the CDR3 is TGCGCCAGCAGGCCGCCGGGGAGATCTGGGGCCAACGTCCTGACTTTC. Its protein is CASRPPGRSGANVLTF.

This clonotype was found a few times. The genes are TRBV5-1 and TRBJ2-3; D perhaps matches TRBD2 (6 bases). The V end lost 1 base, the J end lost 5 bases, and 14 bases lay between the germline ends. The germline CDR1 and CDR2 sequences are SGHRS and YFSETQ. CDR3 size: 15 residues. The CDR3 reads CASSLRLALGDTQYF. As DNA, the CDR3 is TGCGCCAGCAGCTTGCGGCTAGCGTTAGGAGATACGCAGTATTTT.

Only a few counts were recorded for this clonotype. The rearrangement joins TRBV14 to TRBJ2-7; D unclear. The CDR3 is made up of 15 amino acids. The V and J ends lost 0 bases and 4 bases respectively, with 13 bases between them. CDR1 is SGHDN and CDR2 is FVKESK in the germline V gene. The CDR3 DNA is TGTGCCAGCAGCCAAGATGGTAAGGGCGAGTACGAGCAGTACTTC. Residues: CASSQDGKGEYEQYF.

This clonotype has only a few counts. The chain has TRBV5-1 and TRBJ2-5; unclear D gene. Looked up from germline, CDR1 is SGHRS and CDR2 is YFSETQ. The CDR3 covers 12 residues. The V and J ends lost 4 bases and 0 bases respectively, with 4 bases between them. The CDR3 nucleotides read TGCGCCAGCAGCGGTTACCAAGAGACCCAGTACTTC. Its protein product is CASSGYQETQYF.

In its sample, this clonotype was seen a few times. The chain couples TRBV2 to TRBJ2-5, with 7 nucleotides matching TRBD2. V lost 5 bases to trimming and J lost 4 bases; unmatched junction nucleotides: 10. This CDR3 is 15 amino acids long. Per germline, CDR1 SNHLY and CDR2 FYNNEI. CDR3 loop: CASSTRGRVGETQYF. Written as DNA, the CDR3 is TGTGCCAGCAGTACCCGGGGGAGGGTCGGAGAGACCCAGTACTTC.

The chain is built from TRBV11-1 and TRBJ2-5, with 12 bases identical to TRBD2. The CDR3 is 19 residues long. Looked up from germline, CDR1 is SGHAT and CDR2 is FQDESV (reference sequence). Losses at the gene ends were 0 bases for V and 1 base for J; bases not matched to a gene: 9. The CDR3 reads CASSLAPRLAGAPQETQYF. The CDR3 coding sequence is TGTGCCAGCAGCTTAGCTCCCCGACTAGCGGGGGCCCCCCAAGAGACCCAGTACTTC.

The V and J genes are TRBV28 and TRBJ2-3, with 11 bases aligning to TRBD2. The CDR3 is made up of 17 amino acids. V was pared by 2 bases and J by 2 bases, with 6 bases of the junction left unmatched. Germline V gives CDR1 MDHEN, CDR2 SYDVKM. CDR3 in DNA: TGTGCCAGCAGTTTAGGGGCTAGCGGGGGGTTCACAGATACGCAGTATTTT. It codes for CASSLGASGGFTDTQYF.

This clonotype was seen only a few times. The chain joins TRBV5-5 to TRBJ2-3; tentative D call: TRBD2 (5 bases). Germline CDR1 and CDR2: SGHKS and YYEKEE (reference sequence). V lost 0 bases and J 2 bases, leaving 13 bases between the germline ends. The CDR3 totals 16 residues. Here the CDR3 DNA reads TGTGCCAGCAGCTTGGCTCAGCGGCCCCCCACAGATACGCAGTATTTT. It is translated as CASSLAQRPPTDTQYF.

In DNA, the CDR3 is TGCGGAGAAATGGGACCGTCTAACTATGGCTACACCTTC. As protein: CGEMGPSNYGYTF. The genes are TRBV29-1 and TRBJ1-2; tentative D call: TRBD1 (5 bases). This CDR3 is built from 13 residues. Germline loops: CDR1 SQVTM, CDR2 ANQGSEA.

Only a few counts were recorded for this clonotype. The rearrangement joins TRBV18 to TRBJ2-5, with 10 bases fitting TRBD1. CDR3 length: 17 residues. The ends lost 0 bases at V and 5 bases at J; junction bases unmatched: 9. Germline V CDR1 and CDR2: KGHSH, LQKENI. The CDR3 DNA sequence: TGTGCCAGCTCACCACCAAGAAGACAGGGGGCGCGGGAGACCCAGTACTTC. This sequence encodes CASSPPRRQGARETQYF.

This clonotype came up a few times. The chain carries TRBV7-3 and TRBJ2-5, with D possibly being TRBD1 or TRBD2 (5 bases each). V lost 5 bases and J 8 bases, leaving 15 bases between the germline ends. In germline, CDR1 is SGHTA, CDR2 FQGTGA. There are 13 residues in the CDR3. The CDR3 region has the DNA TGTGCCAGCAGCCGGGACCTCTTTGATACCCAGTACTTC. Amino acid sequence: CASSRDLFDTQYF.

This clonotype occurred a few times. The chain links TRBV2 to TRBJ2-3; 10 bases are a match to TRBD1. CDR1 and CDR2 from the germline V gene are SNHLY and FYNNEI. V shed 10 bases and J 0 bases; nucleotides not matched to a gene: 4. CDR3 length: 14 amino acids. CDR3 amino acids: CATGQGTSTDTQYF. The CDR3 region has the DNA TGTGCCACGGGACAGGGGACAAGCACAGATACGCAGTATTTT.

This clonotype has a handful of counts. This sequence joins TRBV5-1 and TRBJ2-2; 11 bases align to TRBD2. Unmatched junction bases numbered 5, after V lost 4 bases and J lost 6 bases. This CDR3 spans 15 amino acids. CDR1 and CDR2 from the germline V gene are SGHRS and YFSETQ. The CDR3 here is CASSPTSGAAGELFF. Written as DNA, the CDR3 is TGCGCCAGCAGCCCGACTAGCGGGGCGGCCGGGGAGCTGTTTTTT.

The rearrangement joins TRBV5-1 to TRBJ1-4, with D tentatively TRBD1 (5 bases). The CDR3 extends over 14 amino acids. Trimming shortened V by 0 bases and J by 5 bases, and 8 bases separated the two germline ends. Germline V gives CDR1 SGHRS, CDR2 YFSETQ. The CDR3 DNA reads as TGCGCCAGCAGCTTGGGACAGATGAATGAAAAACTGTTTTTT. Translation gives CASSLGQMNEKLFF.

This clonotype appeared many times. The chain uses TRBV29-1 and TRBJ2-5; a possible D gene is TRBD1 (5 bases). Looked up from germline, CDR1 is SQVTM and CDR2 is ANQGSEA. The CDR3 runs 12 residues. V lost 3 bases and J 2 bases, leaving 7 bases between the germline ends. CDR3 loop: CSVETAQETQYF. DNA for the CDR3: TGCAGCGTTGAGACAGCTCAAGAGACCCAGTACTTC.

DNA for the CDR3: TGCGCCAGCAGTGAGGGCCCAGGGCTTGGGGCCAACGTCCTGACTTTC. Protein sequence: CASSEGPGLGANVLTF. The chain joins TRBV10-1 to TRBJ2-6, with D perhaps TRBD1 (5 bases). CDR3 length: 16 amino acids. V lost 2 bases and J lost 3, with 11 bases in between. Germline lookup yields CDR1 WNHNN and CDR2 SYGVQD (reference sequence).

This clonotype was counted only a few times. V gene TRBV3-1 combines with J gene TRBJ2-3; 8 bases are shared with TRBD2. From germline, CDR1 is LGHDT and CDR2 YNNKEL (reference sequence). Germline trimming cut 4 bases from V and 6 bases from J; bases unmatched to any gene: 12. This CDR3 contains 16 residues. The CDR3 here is CASSPDPASGSDTQYF. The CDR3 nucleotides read TGTGCCAGCAGCCCAGATCCCGCTAGCGGGTCGGATACGCAGTATTTT.

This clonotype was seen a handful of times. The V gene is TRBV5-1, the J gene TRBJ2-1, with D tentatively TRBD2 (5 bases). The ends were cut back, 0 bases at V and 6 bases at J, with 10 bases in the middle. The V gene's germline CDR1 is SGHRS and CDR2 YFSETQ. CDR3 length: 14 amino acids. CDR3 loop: CASSLGTPGNEQFF. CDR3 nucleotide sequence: TGCGCCAGCAGCTTGGGGACTCCTGGCAATGAGCAGTTCTTC.

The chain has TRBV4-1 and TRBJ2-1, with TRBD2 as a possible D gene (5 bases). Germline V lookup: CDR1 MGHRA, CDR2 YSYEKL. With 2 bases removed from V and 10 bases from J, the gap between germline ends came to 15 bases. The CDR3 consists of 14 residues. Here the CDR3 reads CASSQLWGEFEQFF. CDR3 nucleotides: TGCGCCAGCAGCCAATTATGGGGAGAGTTCGAGCAGTTCTTC.

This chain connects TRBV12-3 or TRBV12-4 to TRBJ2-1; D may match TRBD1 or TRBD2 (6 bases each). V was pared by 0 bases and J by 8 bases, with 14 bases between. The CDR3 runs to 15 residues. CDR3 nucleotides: TGTGCCAGCAGTTTAGCTTGGGGGGCGCAAGATGAGCAGTTCTTC. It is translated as CASSLAWGAQDEQFF.

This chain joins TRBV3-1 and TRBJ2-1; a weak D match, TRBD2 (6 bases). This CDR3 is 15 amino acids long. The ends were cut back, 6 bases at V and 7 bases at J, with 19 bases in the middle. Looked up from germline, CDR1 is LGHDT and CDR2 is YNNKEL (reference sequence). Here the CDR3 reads CASSETATSLNEQFF. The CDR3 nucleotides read TGTGCCAGCAGTGAGACCGCGACTAGTTTAAATGAGCAGTTCTTC.

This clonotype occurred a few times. CDR3 sequence: CASSFDLNTDTQYF. The CDR3 nucleotides are TGCGCCAGCAGCTTTGATCTAAACACAGATACGCAGTATTTT. The chain recombines TRBV5-1 with TRBJ2-3; no clear D gene. Trimming stripped 2 bases from V and 2 bases from J, with 9 bases between. This CDR3 is built from 14 residues. CDR1 and CDR2 from the germline V gene are SGHRS and YFSETQ.

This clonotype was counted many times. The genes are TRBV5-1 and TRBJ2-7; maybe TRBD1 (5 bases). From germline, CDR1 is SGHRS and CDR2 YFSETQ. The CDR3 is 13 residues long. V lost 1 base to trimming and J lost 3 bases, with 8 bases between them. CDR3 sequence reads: CASSLQGFYEQYF. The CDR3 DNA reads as TGCGCCAGCAGCTTGCAGGGCTTCTACGAGCAGTACTTC.

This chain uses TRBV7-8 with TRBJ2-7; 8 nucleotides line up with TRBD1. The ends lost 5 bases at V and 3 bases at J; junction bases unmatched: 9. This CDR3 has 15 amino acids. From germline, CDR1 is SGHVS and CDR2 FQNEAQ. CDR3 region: CASSGRQGYLYEQYF. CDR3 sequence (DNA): TGTGCCAGCAGCGGACGACAGGGGTACCTCTACGAGCAGTACTTC. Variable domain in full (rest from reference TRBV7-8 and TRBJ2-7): GAGVSQSPRYKVAKRGQDVALRCDPISGHVSLFWYQQALGQGPEFLTYFQNEAQLDKSGLPSDRFFAERPEGSVSTLKIQRTQQEDSAVYLCASSGRQGYLYEQYFGPGTRLTVT.

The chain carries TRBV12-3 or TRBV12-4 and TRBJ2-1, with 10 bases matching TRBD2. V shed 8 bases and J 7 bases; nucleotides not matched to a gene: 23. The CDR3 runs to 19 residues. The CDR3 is CASSKSKVQGLAPNNEQFF. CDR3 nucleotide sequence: TGTGCCAGCTCCAAGAGCAAGGTCCAGGGACTAGCGCCGAATAATGAGCAGTTCTTC.

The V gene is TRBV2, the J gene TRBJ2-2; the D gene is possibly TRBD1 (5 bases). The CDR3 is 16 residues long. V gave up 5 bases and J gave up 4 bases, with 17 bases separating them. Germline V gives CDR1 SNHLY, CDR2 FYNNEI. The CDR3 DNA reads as TGTGCCAGCAGTCAGGGTGGGCCTCTCCTCACCGGGGAGCTGTTTTTT. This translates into CASSQGGPLLTGELFF.

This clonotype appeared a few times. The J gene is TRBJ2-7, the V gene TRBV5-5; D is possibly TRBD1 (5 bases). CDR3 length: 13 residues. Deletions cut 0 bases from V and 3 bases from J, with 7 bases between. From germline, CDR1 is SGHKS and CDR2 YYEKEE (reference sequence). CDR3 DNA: TGTGCCAGCAGCTTGGTAACAGGCTACGAGCAGTACTTC. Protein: CASSLVTGYEQYF.

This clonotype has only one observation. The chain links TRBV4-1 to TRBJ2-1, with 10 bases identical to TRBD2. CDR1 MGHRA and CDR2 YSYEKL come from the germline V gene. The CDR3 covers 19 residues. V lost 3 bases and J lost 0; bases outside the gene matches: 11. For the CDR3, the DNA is TGCGCCAGCAGCCAGGCCGGCACTAGCGGGGTGGTCTCCTACAATGAGCAGTTCTTC. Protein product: CASSQAGTSGVVSYNEQFF.